Sequencing of this T cell receptor beta chain was carried out in a study of blood T cell repertoires in COVID-19. Study-level information: Sites across the United States, Italy and Spain contributed samples from acute and convalescent COVID-19.

Assay used: immunoSEQ multiplex PCR; TCRdb lists only in-frame clones, some missing. This table holds fewer than 90,000 clones, approximately 85% found once. The CDR3 runs 18 residues. Germline assignment: CDR1 SGHVS and CDR2 FNYEAQ. V gave up 4 bases and J gave up 7 bases, with 26 bases separating them. This chain connects TRBV7-6 to TRBJ2-1, with a possible D match to TRBD1 (5 bases). The receptor's source is a man between 65 and 85 years old with acute or convalescent COVID-19. Sequencing was carried out using peripheral blood. In DNA, the CDR3 is TGTGCCAGCAGCTCACGGGCCAGGGTTGGTGTCCAAAATAATGAGCAGTTCTTC. As protein: CASSSRARVGVQNNEQFF.